This T cell receptor (beta chain) was captured in a study of immune heterogeneity within non-small cell lung tumors. Multiplex PCR relied on 32 V and 13 J primers to amplify TCR beta CDR3. MiXCR was run by TCRdb on the multiplex PCR reads, yielding one entry per CDR3 protein. Of 10,000 to 15,000 distinct CDR3 sequences in the sample, 22% are singletons; the top ten hold around 4.3%. This clonotype is categorized as medium-sized. Per sample, about 0.55 ug of bulk tumor genomic DNA was the template used. Collection of several biopsies per primary tumor, spaced far apart, took place during surgery. Curative surgery was performed on patients who had untreated, newly diagnosed non-small cell lung cancer. Trimming cost V 7 bases and J 5 bases, with 29 bases left between them. The CDR3 is 18 amino acids. CDR1 and CDR2 from the germline V gene are LNHDA and SQIVND (reference sequence).

This sequence joins TRBV19 and TRBJ1-1; possibly TRBD1 for D (5 bases). Source material: lung tumor tissue. The origin of this receptor is a man in his 60s with non-small cell lung cancer. The CDR3 is CASNVVGEGLRKDTEAFF. CDR3 nucleotide sequence: TGTGCCAGTAATGTGGTCGGAGAGGGGCTGAGGAAGGATACTGAAGCTTTCTTT. Full variable domain (rest looked up from reference TRBV19 and TRBJ1-1): DGGITQSPKYLFRKEGQNVTLSCEQNLNHDAMYWYRQDPGQGLRLIYYSQIVNDFQKGDIAEGYSVSREKKESFPLTVTSAQKNPTAFYLCASNVVGEGLRKDTEAFFGQGTRLTVV.